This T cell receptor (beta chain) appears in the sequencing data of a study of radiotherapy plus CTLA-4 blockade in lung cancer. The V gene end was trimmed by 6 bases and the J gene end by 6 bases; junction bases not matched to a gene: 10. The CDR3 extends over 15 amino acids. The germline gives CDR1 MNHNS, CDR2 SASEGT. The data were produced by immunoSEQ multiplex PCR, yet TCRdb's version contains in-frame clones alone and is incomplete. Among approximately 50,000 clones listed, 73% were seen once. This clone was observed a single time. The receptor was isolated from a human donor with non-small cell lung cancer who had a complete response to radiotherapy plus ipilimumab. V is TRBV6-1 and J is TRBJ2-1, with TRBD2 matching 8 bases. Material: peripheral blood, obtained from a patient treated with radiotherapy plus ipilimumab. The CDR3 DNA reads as TGTGCCAGCAGAAACTCCGGGACTAGACCCAATGAGCAGTTCTTC. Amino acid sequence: CASRNSGTRPNEQFF.